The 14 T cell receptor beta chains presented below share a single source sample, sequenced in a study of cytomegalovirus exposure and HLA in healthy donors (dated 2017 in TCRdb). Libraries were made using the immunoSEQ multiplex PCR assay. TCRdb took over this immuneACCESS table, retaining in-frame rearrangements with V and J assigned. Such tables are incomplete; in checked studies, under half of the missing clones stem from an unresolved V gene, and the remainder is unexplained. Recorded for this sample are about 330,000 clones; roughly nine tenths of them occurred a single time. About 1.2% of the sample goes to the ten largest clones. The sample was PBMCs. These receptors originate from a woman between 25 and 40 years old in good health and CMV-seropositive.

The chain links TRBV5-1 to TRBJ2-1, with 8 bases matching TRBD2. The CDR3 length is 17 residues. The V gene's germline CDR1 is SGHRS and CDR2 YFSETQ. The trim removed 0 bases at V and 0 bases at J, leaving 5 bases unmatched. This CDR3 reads CASSLAAGGRSYNEQFF. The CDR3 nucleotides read TGCGCCAGCAGCTTGGCGGCGGGAGGTCGCTCCTACAATGAGCAGTTCTTC.

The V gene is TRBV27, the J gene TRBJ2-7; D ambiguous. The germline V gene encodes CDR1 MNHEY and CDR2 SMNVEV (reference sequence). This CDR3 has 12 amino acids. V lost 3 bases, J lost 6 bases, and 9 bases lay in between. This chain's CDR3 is CASSLPGAEQYF. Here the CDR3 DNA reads TGTGCCAGCAGTTTGCCGGGTGCCGAGCAGTACTTC.

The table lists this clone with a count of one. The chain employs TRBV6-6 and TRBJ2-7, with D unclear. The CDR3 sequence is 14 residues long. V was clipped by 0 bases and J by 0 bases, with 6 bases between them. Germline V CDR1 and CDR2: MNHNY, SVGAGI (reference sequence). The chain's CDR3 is CASSYSSPSYEQYF. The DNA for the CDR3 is TGTGCCAGCAGTTACTCCTCCCCCTCCTACGAGCAGTACTTC.

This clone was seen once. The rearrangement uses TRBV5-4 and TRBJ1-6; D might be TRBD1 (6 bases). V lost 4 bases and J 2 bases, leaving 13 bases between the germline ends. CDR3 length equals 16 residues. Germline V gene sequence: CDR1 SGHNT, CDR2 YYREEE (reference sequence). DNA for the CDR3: TGTGCCAGCAGCCCGTGGACAGAGACCTATAATTCACCCCTCCACTTT. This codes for CASSPWTETYNSPLHF.

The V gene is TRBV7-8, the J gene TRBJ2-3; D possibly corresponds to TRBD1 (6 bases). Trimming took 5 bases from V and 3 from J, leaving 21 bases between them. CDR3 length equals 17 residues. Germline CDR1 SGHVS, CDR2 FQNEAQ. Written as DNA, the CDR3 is TGTGCCAGCAGCCCGAGGACGCTGGGACACGGAACAGATACGCAGTATTTT. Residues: CASSPRTLGHGTDTQYF.

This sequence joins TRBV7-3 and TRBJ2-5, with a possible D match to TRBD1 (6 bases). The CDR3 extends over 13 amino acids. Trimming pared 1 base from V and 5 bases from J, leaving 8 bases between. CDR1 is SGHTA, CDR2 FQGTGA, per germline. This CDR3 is CASSLIQGETQYF. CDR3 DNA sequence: TGTGCCAGCAGCTTAATACAGGGTGAGACCCAGTACTTC.

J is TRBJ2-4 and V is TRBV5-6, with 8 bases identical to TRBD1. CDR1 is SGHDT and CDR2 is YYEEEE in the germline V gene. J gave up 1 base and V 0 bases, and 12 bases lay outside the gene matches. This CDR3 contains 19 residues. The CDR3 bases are TGTGCCAGCAGCTTGGACAGGGGGAAGTTTGTCTTGGCCAAAAACATTCAGTACTTC. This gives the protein CASSLDRGKFVLAKNIQYF. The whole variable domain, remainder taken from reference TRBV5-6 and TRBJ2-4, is DAGVTQSPTHLIKTRGQQVTLRCSPKSGHDTVSWYQQALGQGPQFIFQYYEEEERQRGNFPDRFSGHQFPNYSSELNVNALLLGDSALYLCASSLDRGKFVLAKNIQYFGAGTRLSVL.

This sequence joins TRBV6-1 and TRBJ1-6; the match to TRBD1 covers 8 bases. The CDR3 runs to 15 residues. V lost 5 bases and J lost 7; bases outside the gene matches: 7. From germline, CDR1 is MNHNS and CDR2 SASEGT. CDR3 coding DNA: TGTGCCAGCAGTCGTGGACAGGGACTCAATTCACCCCTCCACTTT. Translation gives CASSRGQGLNSPLHF.

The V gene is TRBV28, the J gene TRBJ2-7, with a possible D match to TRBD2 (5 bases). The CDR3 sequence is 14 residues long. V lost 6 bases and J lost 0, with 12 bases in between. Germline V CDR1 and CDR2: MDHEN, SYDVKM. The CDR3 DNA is TGTGCCAGCAGCACTGCGGGCCTCTCCTACGAGCAGTACTTC. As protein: CASSTAGLSYEQYF.

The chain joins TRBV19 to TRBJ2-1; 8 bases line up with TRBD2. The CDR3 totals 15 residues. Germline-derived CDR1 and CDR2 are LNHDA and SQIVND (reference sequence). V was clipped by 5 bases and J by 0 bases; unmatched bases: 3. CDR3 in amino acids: CASSPSGSSYNEQFF. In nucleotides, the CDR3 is TGTGCCAGTAGTCCAAGCGGGAGCTCCTACAATGAGCAGTTCTTC.

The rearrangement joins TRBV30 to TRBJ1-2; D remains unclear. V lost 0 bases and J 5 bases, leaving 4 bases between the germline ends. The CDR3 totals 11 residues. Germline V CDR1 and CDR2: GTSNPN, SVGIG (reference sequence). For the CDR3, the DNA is TGTGCCTGGAGTGTGAGTTATGGCTACACCTTC. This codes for CAWSVSYGYTF.

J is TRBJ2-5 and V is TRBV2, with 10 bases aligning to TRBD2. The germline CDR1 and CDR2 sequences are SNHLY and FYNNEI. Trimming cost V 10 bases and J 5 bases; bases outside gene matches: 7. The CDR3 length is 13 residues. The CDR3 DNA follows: TGTGCCAACGGCCAGGGACTAGCGGAGACCCAGTACTTC. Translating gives CANGQGLAETQYF.

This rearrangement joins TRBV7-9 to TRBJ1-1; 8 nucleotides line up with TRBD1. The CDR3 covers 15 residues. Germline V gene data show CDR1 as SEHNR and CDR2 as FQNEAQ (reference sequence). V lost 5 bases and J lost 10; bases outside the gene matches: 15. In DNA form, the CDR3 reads TGTGCCAGCAGCCCCCGAGGACAGGGTGGGTCGGGAGCTTTCTTT. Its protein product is CASSPRGQGGSGAFF.

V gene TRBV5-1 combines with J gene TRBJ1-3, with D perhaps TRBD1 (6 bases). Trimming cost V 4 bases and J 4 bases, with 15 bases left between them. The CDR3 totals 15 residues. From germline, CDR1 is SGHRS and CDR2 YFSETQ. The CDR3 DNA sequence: TGCGCCAGCAGCCTGACAGGTATGAAGGGAAACACCATATATTTT. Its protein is CASSLTGMKGNTIYF.